The TCR beta chain under discussion was sequenced for a study of beta chain features in type 1 diabetes. Regarding this clone: Its antigen is currently unknown.

Expressed TCRB transcripts were sequenced because the entire RNA isolate underwent reverse transcription. Repertoires were generated with immunoSEQ multiplex PCR, while TCRdb's copy carries only in-frame clones and drops some. This sample has some 400,000 clones; roughly 16% occur once, and the top ten carry approximately 0.019%. Regarding the study as a whole: Moderately but significantly shorter TCRB CDR3s were found in Type 1 diabetes patients in all four CD4+ subsets.

The CDR3 spans 11 residues. Germline CDR1 SEHNR, CDR2 FQNEAQ (reference sequence). V lost 2 bases and J 7 bases, leaving 5 bases between the germline ends. This chain joins TRBV7-9 and TRBJ2-5; D perhaps matches TRBD1 (5 bases). The origin of this receptor is a woman aged 18 to 35 in good health. Sequenced sample: naive CD4+ T cells from blood. This CDR3 is CASSLTGTQYF. As DNA, the CDR3 is TGTGCCAGCAGCTTAACAGGGACCCAGTACTTC.